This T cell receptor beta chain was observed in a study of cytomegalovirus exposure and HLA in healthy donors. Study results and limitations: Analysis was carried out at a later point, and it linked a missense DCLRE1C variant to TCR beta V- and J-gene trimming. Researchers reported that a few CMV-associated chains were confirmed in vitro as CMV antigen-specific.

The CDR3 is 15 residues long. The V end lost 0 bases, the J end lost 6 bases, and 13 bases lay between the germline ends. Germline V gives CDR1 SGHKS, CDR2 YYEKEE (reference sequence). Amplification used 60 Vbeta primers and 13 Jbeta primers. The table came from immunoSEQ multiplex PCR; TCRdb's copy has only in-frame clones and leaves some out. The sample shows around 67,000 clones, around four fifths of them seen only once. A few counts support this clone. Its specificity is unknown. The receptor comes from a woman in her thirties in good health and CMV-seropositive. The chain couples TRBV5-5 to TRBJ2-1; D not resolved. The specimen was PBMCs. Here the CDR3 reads CASSLGENPGNEQFF. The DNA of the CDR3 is TGTGCCAGCAGCTTGGGTGAGAACCCGGGCAATGAGCAGTTCTTC.